Listed below are T cell receptor beta chains from one sample, sequenced in a study of blood T cell repertoires in COVID-19. Only in-frame clones appear in the TCRdb table, and some are missing; sequencing was by immunoSEQ multiplex PCR. Of fewer than 100,000 clones listed, around three quarters are singletons. The sample consisted of peripheral blood. These receptors came from a woman in her 70s with acute or convalescent COVID-19. CDR3s include the opening cysteine and the closing phenylalanine or tryptophan. A D gene is named only where the DNA matches it firmly. Not every row has a clone size; where given, it reads once, few, many or a size class.

cdr3_length j_call clone_size d_call v_call cdr3_aa cdr3_nt
15 TRBJ1-4 NA NA TRBV7-2 CASSSGGSLGEKLFF TGTGCCAGCAGCTCGGGGGGCTCATTGGGTGAAAAACTGTTTTTT
10 TRBJ2-1 NA TRBD1 TRBV2 CASGQAGQFF TGTGCCAGCGGACAGGCGGGGCAGTTCTTC
17 TRBJ2-6 few NA TRBV5-1 CASSLAAGIEGANVLTF TGCGCCAGCAGCTTGGCAGCAGGGATCGAGGGGGCCAACGTCCTGACTTTC
13 TRBJ2-1 NA NA TRBV7-9 CASSLDYYNEQFF TGTGCCAGCAGCTTAGACTACTACAATGAGCAGTTCTTC
16 TRBJ2-7 NA NA TRBV18 CASSTGLGGSGIEQYF TGTGCCAGCTCCACTGGGTTGGGCGGTAGCGGAATCGAGCAGTACTTC
17 TRBJ1-5 NA TRBD1 TRBV6-6 CASSRSGGSYSNQPQHF TGTGCCAGCAGCCGATCAGGGGGCTCCTATAGCAATCAGCCCCAGCATTTT
11 TRBJ2-7 NA NA TRBV20-1 CSATTTYEQYF TGCAGTGCTACGACTACCTACGAGCAGTACTTC
12 TRBJ1-2 NA NA TRBV7-8 CASSLGDNGYTF TGTGCCAGCAGCTTAGGAGACAACGGCTACACCTTC
17 TRBJ2-4 few TRBD1 TRBV7-2 CASSLGQGLLAKNIQYF TGTGCCAGCAGCTTAGGACAGGGCCTACTAGCCAAAAACATTCAGTACTTC
15 TRBJ1-2 NA TRBD1 TRBV6-1 CASSEGWTGAEGYTF TGTGCCAGCAGTGAAGGGTGGACAGGGGCCGAGGGCTACACCTTC
16 TRBJ2-1 few NA TRBV27 CASKLLDGGSYNEQFF TGTGCCAGCAAACTCCTGGACGGGGGATCCTACAATGAGCAGTTCTTC
14 TRBJ1-1 few NA TRBV7-2 CASKTGRMNTEAFF TGTGCCAGCAAAACAGGCAGAATGAACACTGAAGCTTTCTTT
15 TRBJ1-5 NA NA TRBV16 CASSLGQVPSQPQHF TGTGCCAGCAGCCTGGGACAAGTCCCTTCTCAGCCCCAGCATTTT